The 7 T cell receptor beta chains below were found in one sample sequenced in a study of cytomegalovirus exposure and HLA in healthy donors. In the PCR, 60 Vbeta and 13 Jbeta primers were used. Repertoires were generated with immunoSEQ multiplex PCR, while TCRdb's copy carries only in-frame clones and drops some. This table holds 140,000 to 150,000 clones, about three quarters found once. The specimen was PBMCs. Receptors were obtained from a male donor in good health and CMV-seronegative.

The CDR3 DNA is TGTGCCAGCAGCACCCCGGGGGTACCCTATGGCTACACCTTC. Translated, it gives CASSTPGVPYGYTF. The chain employs TRBV7-2 and TRBJ1-2; D perhaps matches TRBD1 (5 bases). The CDR3 runs to 14 residues. V lost 5 bases to trimming and J lost 4 bases, with 14 bases between them. Per the germline V gene, CDR1 is SGHTA and CDR2 is FQGNSA.

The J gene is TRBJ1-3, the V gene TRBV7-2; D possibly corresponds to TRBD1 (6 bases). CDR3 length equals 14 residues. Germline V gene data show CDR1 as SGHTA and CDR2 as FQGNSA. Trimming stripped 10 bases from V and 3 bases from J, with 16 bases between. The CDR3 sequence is CAIRGRGYGNTIYF. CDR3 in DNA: TGTGCCATTAGGGGCAGGGGCTATGGAAACACCATATATTTT. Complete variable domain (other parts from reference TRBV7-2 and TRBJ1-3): GAGVSQSPSNKVTEKGKDVELRCDPISGHTALYWYRQSLGQGLEFLIYFQGNSAPDKSGLPSDRFSAERTGGSVSTLTIQRTQQEDSAVYLCAIRGRGYGNTIYFGEGSWLTVV.

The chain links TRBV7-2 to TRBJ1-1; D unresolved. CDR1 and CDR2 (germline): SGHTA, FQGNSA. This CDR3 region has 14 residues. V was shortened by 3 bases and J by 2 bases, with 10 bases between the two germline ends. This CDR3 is CASSLGHSNTEAFF. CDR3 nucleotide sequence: TGTGCCAGCAGCTTGGGCCATAGTAACACTGAAGCTTTCTTT.

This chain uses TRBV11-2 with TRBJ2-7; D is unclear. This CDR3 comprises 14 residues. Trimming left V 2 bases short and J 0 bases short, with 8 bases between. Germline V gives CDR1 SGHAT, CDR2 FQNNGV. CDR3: CASSLIRYSYEQYF. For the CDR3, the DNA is TGTGCCAGCAGCTTAATACGGTACTCCTACGAGCAGTACTTC.

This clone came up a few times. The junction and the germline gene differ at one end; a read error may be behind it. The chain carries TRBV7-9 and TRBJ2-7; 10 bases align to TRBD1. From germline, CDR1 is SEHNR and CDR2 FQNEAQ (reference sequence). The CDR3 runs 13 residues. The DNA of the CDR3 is TGTGCCAGCAGCCCGAACCGGGACAGGGGATTAGACTTC. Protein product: CASSPNRDRGLDF.

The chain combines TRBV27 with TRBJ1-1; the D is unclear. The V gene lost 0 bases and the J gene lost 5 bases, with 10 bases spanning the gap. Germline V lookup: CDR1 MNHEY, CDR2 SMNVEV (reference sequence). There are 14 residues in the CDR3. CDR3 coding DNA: TGTGCCAGCAGTTTATCGCGCCTGAGGACTGAAGCTTTCTTT. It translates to CASSLSRLRTEAFF.

This chain's CDR3 is CASSPWTGRYTEAFF. The CDR3, as DNA: TGTGCCAGCAGTCCCTGGACAGGGAGATACACTGAAGCTTTCTTT. The chain combines TRBV28 with TRBJ1-1, with 8 bases identical to TRBD1. Germline loops: CDR1 MDHEN, CDR2 SYDVKM. The J segment lost 3 bases and the V segment lost 5 bases, leaving 8 bases of the junction unmatched. This CDR3 contains 15 residues.